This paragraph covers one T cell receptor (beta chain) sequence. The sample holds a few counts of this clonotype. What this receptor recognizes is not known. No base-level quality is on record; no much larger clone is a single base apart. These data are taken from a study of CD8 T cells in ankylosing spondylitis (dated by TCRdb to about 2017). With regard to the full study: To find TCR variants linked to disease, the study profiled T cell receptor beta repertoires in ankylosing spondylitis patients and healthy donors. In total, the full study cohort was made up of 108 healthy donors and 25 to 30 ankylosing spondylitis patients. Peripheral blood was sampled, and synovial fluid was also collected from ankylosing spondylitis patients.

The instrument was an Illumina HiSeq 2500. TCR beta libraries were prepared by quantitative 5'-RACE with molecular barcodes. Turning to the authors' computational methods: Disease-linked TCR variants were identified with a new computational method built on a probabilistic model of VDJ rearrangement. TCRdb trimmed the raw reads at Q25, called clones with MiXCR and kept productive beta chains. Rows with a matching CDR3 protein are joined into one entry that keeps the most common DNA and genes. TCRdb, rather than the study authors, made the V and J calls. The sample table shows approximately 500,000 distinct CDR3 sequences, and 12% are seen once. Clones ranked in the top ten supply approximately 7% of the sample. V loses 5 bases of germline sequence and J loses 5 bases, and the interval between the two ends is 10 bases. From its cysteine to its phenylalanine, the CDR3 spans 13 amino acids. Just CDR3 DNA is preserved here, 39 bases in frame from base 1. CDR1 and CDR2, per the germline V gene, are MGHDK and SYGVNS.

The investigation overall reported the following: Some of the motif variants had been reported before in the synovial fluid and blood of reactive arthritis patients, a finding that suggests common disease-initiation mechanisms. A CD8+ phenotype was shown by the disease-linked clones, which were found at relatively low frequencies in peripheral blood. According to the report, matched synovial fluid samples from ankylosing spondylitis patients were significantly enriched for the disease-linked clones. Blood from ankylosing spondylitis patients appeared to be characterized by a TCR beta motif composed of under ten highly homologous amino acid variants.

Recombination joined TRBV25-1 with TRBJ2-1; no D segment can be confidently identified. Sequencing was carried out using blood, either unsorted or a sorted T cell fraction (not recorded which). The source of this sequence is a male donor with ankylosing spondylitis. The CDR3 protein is CASSKNINNEQFF. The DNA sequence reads TGTGCCAGCAGTAAAAACATCAACAATGAGCAGTTCTTC.